The 8 T cell receptor beta chains below were found in one sample sequenced in a study of technical replicates of blood from four donors. Clones were read by immunoSEQ multiplex PCR, and TCRdb kept only the in-frame ones, dropping some. The data show about 100,000 clones, almost 96% seen once. The sample comprised T cells isolated from PBMCs. These receptors all come from a human donor in good health.

The chain employs TRBV9 and TRBJ2-7; D remains ambiguous. Trimming pared 0 bases from V and 2 bases from J, leaving 9 bases between. The CDR3 covers 14 residues. CDR1 SGDLS and CDR2 YYNGEE come from the germline V gene. CDR3 in amino acids: CASSVGGGTYEQYF. In DNA, the CDR3 is TGTGCCAGCAGCGTAGGTGGCGGAACCTACGAGCAGTACTTC. Based on the CDR3 plus reference TRBV9 and TRBJ2-7, the full variable domain is DSGVTQTPKHLITATGQRVTLRCSPRSGDLSVYWYQQSLDQGLQFLIQYYNGEERAKGNILERFSAQQFPDLHSELNLSSLELGDSALYFCASSVGGGTYEQYFGPGTRLTVT.

The CDR3 reads CASSPGLAGRGDTQYF. In DNA, the CDR3 is TGTGCCAGCAGTCCAGGACTAGCGGGGAGGGGAGATACGCAGTATTTT. The chain couples TRBV28 to TRBJ2-3; TRBD2 matches at 12 bases. The length of the CDR3 is 16 residues. Losses at the gene ends were 5 bases for V and 5 bases for J; bases not matched to a gene: 8. Germline CDR1 and CDR2: MDHEN and SYDVKM.

The CDR3 region has the DNA TGTGCCAGCAGCCCGATGGGGACAGGGGGCTTTGGGGAGCAGTACTTC. This translates into CASSPMGTGGFGEQYF. The gene calls are TRBV7-6 and TRBJ2-7; TRBD1 matches 12 bases. CDR3 length: 16 residues. Looked up from germline, CDR1 is SGHVS and CDR2 is FNYEAQ. V trimming: 5 bases; J trimming: 7 bases; junction bases outside the gene matches: 12.

The chain couples TRBV5-1 to TRBJ1-4, with 8 bases fitting TRBD1. Trimming took 4 bases from V and 8 from J; bases not matched to a gene: 10. The CDR3 covers 15 residues. Germline CDR1 and CDR2: SGHRS and YFSETQ. The CDR3 DNA reads as TGCGCCAGCAGCCTGGGACAGGATCAAGGGGAAAAACTGTTTTTT. Translated, it gives CASSLGQDQGEKLFF.

The chain carries TRBV7-9 and TRBJ2-7; TRBD2 matches 7 bases. Looked up from germline, CDR1 is SEHNR and CDR2 is FQNEAQ (reference sequence). The CDR3 length is 15 residues. J was trimmed by 5 bases and V by 1 base; bases with no gene match: 8. The CDR3 DNA follows: TGTGCCAGCAGCTTAGGTGGGGAGGGGCAGAACGAGCAGTACTTC. Its translation is CASSLGGEGQNEQYF.

The chain is built from TRBV6-5 and TRBJ2-3, with TRBD1 as a possible D gene (5 bases). V was clipped by 10 bases and J by 2 bases, with 19 bases between them. Germline CDR1 reads MNHEY; CDR2 reads SVGAGI. The CDR3 is 15 amino acids. CDR3: CAIRNRRGDTDTQYF. In DNA form, the CDR3 reads TGTGCCATCCGCAACAGGCGAGGTGACACAGATACGCAGTATTTT.

The rearrangement joins TRBV11-2 to TRBJ2-7, with unresolved D. Germline V gene data show CDR1 as SGHAT and CDR2 as FQNNGV. V gave up 5 bases and J gave up 1 base, with 9 bases separating them. This CDR3 has 13 amino acids. The CDR3 region is CASSRRQSYEQYF. The CDR3 DNA sequence: TGTGCCAGCAGCCGTAGACAATCCTACGAGCAGTACTTC. Using reference TRBV11-2 and TRBJ2-7 for the parts outside the CDR3, the full variable domain is EAGVAQSPRYKIIEKRQSVAFWCNPISGHATLYWYQQILGQGPKLLIQFQNNGVVDDSQLPKDRFSAERLKGVDSTLKIQPAKLEDSAVYLCASSRRQSYEQYFGPGTRLTVT.

This chain connects TRBV27 to TRBJ2-7; D possibly corresponds to TRBD1 (5 bases). The CDR3 sequence is 12 residues long. CDR1 MNHEY and CDR2 SMNVEV come from the germline V gene (reference sequence). V lost 3 bases and J lost 4, with 7 bases in between. The CDR3 region is CASSFSGYEQYF. DNA for the CDR3: TGTGCCAGCAGTTTCTCAGGGTACGAGCAGTACTTC.